This T cell receptor beta chain was recorded in a study of cytomegalovirus exposure and HLA in healthy donors. TCRdb's copy holds only in-frame clones and misses some; the assay was immunoSEQ multiplex PCR. Of fewer than 150,000 clones listed, almost 90% are singletons. Study-wide findings and caveats: The authors listed 150 or so TCR beta chains as cytomegalovirus-associated. Reports credit the classifier with highly specific, highly sensitive diagnosis of cytomegalovirus status.

A remark on this clone: Its antigen remains unknown.

This CDR3 contains 14 residues. V shed 6 bases and J 8 bases; nucleotides not matched to a gene: 5. Looked up from germline, CDR1 is MNHNY and CDR2 is SVGAGI (reference sequence). The specimen sequenced was PBMCs. The V call is TRBV6-6, the J call TRBJ2-2; TRBD2 aligns across 11 bases. This TCR was sampled from a woman aged 18-30 years in good health and CMV-seropositive. CDR3 in amino acids: CASSPRLAGGELFF. The CDR3 bases are TGTGCCAGCAGCCCCCGACTAGCGGGAGGGGAGCTGTTTTTT.